Listed here are 23 T cell receptor beta chains from one sample, sequenced in a study of OX40 agonist ivuxolimab in advanced cancers. Generated by immunoSEQ multiplex PCR, the TCRdb table keeps only in-frame clones and is missing some. The sample holds some 98,000 clones, around 90% seen once. Sequences were derived from CD4+ or CD8+ T cells sorted from blood, sampled in a trial of the OX40 agonist ivuxolimab. The receptors were gathered from an adult with an advanced solid tumor such as melanoma, head and neck, liver or kidney cancer.

J is TRBJ1-5 and V is TRBV30; possible D gene TRBD1, 5 bases. This CDR3 contains 13 residues. V was trimmed by 4 bases and J by 2 bases, leaving 9 bases between them. CDR1 and CDR2 from the germline V gene are GTSNPN and SVGIG (reference sequence). For the CDR3, the DNA is TGTGCCTGGAATCTAGGGGGCAATCAGCCCCAGCATTTT. It yields the protein CAWNLGGNQPQHF.

The V and J genes are TRBV20-1 and TRBJ2-1; D is perhaps TRBD1 (5 bases). Per germline, CDR1 DFQATT and CDR2 SNEGSKA (reference sequence). Deletions cut 5 bases from V and 4 bases from J, with 6 bases between. This CDR3 region has 11 residues. The CDR3 loop is CSADSYNEQFF. As DNA, the CDR3 is TGCAGTGCTGACAGTTACAATGAGCAGTTCTTC.

This clone came up a few times. V usage is TRBV30 and J usage is TRBJ2-2; TRBD2 matches at 9 bases. V dropped 1 base and J dropped 3; count of bases not matched to a gene: 6. Germline CDR1 GTSNPN, CDR2 SVGIG (reference sequence). The CDR3 length is 16 residues. The CDR3 sequence is CAWSEQTSGHTGELFF. CDR3 coding DNA: TGTGCCTGGAGTGAACAGACTAGCGGACACACCGGGGAGCTGTTTTTT.

This chain joins TRBV6-6 and TRBJ1-3, with 9 bases fitting TRBD1. The CDR3 is 14 amino acids. Germline V gene lookup returns CDR1 MNHNY and CDR2 SVGAGI (reference sequence). Trimming cost V 6 bases and J 3 bases; bases outside gene matches: 3. The DNA of the CDR3 is TGTGCCAGCAGCTTGGGACAGGGTGGAAACACCATATATTTT. It encodes CASSLGQGGNTIYF.

This chain uses TRBV5-1 with TRBJ1-4; 7 nucleotides agree with TRBD1. This CDR3 region has 14 residues. Germline V gives CDR1 SGHRS, CDR2 YFSETQ. V gave up 4 bases and J gave up 7 bases; unmatched junction bases: 7. Here the CDR3 reads CASSPGQQGEKLFF. In DNA form, the CDR3 reads TGCGCCAGCAGCCCGGGACAGCAAGGTGAAAAACTGTTTTTT.

V is TRBV30 and J is TRBJ2-7; 12 bases are a match to TRBD1. After removal of 1 base from V and 6 bases from J, the junction contained 4 bases not matched to a gene. This CDR3 region has 14 residues. Germline CDR1 is GTSNPN and CDR2 is SVGIG (reference sequence). For the CDR3, the DNA is TGTGCCTGGAGTGGGGACAGGGGGCTTTTCGAGCAGTACTTC. It translates to CAWSGDRGLFEQYF.

Here the CDR3 DNA reads TGTGCCTTGGACAGGGGGAGCAATCAGCCCCAGCATTTT. Translating it yields CALDRGSNQPQHF. The rearrangement joins TRBV30 to TRBJ1-5; 10 bases are shared with TRBD1. CDR1 is GTSNPN, CDR2 SVGIG, per germline (reference sequence). Germline trimming cut 7 bases from V and 1 base from J; bases unmatched to any gene: 1. This CDR3 has 13 amino acids.

This clone appeared once. The chain combines TRBV9 with TRBJ2-1, with 7 bases matching TRBD2. The CDR3 spans 16 residues. Losses at the gene ends were 1 base for V and 4 bases for J; bases not matched to a gene: 8. Looked up from germline, CDR1 is SGDLS and CDR2 is YYNGEE. CDR3 DNA sequence: TGTGCCAGCAGCGTATCCCCTGGGGGGGGGTACAATGAGCAGTTCTTC. This codes for CASSVSPGGGYNEQFF.

The gene calls are TRBV7-9 and TRBJ2-1, with D perhaps matching TRBD2 (6 bases). CDR3 length equals 14 residues. The germline CDR1 and CDR2 sequences are SEHNR and FQNEAQ (reference sequence). Between the trimmed V and J ends, which lost 4 bases and 3 bases, there was a span of 10 bases. CDR3 nucleotide sequence: TGTGCCAGCAGCTCCCCGGGACTCTACAATGAGCAGTTCTTC. Its protein is CASSSPGLYNEQFF. Variable domain in full (rest from reference TRBV7-9 and TRBJ2-1): DTGVSQNPRHKITKRGQNVTFRCDPISEHNRLYWYRQTLGQGPEFLTYFQNEAQLEKSRLLSDRFSAERPKGSFSTLEIQRTEQGDSAMYLCASSSPGLYNEQFFGPGTRLTVL.

The J gene is TRBJ1-1, the V gene TRBV7-2, with no clear D. The V gene's germline CDR1 is SGHTA and CDR2 FQGNSA. The CDR3 extends over 11 amino acids. Trimming took 0 bases from V and 7 from J, leaving 3 bases between them. CDR3 amino acids: CASSLAYEAFF. The DNA for the CDR3 is TGTGCCAGCAGCTTAGCTTATGAAGCTTTCTTT.

The chain is built from TRBV9 and TRBJ1-2; D is ambiguous. The CDR3 is 15 amino acids. The V end was cut by 0 bases, the J end by 3 bases, with 12 bases between. Germline CDR1 reads SGDLS; CDR2 reads YYNGEE. Written as DNA, the CDR3 is TGTGCCAGCAGCGTAGCCACGGGTGGGTACTATGGCTACACCTTC. Translated: CASSVATGGYYGYTF.

The V gene is TRBV19, the J gene TRBJ2-7; 7 bases agree with TRBD1. The V gene's germline CDR1 is LNHDA and CDR2 SQIVND (reference sequence). This CDR3 has 14 residues. V shed 5 bases and J 1 base; nucleotides not matched to a gene: 5. This chain's CDR3 is CASSPGTVSYEQYF. The CDR3 nucleotides read TGTGCCAGTAGTCCAGGGACAGTTTCCTACGAGCAGTACTTC.

The CDR3 sequence: CASSFGATLATDTQYF. Here the CDR3 DNA reads TGTGCCAGCAGCTTCGGGGCGACCCTAGCGACAGATACGCAGTATTTT. This rearrangement joins TRBV5-6 to TRBJ2-3; the D gene is possibly TRBD2 (6 bases). The germline V gene encodes CDR1 SGHDT and CDR2 YYEEEE. The CDR3 has 16 residues. Trimming cost V 2 bases and J 3 bases, with 16 bases left between them. The variable domain in full, with the rest retrieved from reference TRBV5-6 and TRBJ2-3, is DAGVTQSPTHLIKTRGQQVTLRCSPKSGHDTVSWYQQALGQGPQFIFQYYEEEERQRGNFPDRFSGHQFPNYSSELNVNALLLGDSALYLCASSFGATLATDTQYFGPGTRLTVL.

Here the CDR3 DNA reads TGTGCCAGCAGCTTAGATAGGGGCCAGGGTATAGTTTTGTCCAAAAACATTCAGTACTTC. It yields the protein CASSLDRGQGIVLSKNIQYF. V is TRBV11-2 and J is TRBJ2-4; D might be TRBD1 (5 bases). Between the trimmed V and J ends, which lost 0 bases and 2 bases, there was a span of 23 bases. Looked up from germline, CDR1 is SGHAT and CDR2 is FQNNGV. The length of the CDR3 is 20 residues.

This clone was seen once. Other nucleotide sequences from this sample produce the same CDR3. The V gene is TRBV5-1, the J gene TRBJ2-7; D is uncertain. Germline V lookup: CDR1 SGHRS, CDR2 YFSETQ. The CDR3 has 14 amino acids. Trimming removed 7 bases from V and 0 bases from J, with 14 bases in between. The DNA of the CDR3 is TGCGCCAGCTCCCGGACGGGTGACTCCTACGAGCAGTACTTC. Its protein is CASSRTGDSYEQYF. Drawing the rest from reference TRBV5-1 and TRBJ2-7, the complete variable domain is KAGVTQTPRYLIKTRGQQVTLSCSPISGHRSVSWYQQTPGQGLQFLFEYFSETQRNKGNFPGRFSGRQFSNSRSEMNVSTLELGDSALYLCASSRTGDSYEQYFGPGTRLTVT.

J is TRBJ2-3 and V is TRBV7-2; D perhaps matches TRBD2 (6 bases). The germline CDR1 and CDR2 sequences are SGHTA and FQGNSA. Trimming shortened V by 10 bases and J by 2 bases, and 13 bases separated the two germline ends. The CDR3 spans 13 residues. This CDR3 is CATNTGLTDTQYF. In DNA, the CDR3 is TGTGCCACCAACACGGGACTCACAGATACGCAGTATTTT.

This clone was observed once. The V call is TRBV29-1, the J call TRBJ2-7; 9 bases map to TRBD2. V trimming: 4 bases; J trimming: 3 bases; junction bases outside the gene matches: 7. From germline, CDR1 is SQVTM and CDR2 ANQGSEA. The CDR3 runs 14 residues. CDR3 amino acids: CSVGVAGANYEQYF. CDR3 bases: TGCAGCGTTGGGGTAGCGGGAGCGAACTACGAGCAGTACTTC.

The CDR3 region is CASSRGNIAGGPYEQYF. CDR3 in DNA: TGCGCCAGCAGCCGTGGTAATATTGCGGGAGGACCCTACGAGCAGTACTTC. The rearrangement uses TRBV4-3 and TRBJ2-7, with 8 nucleotides matching TRBD2. The trim removed 4 bases at V and 2 bases at J, leaving 13 bases unmatched. Germline CDR1 is LGHNA and CDR2 is YSLEER. The CDR3 totals 17 residues.

The rearrangement joins TRBV30 to TRBJ1-6; possibly TRBD1 for D (5 bases). The germline V and J ends were trimmed by 4 bases and 0 bases, with 10 bases remaining between them. CDR3 length: 15 amino acids. Per the germline V gene, CDR1 is GTSNPN and CDR2 is SVGIG (reference sequence). The CDR3 reads CAWKRGASYNSPLHF. In DNA, the CDR3 is TGTGCCTGGAAGAGGGGAGCCTCCTATAATTCACCCCTCCACTTT.

The chain employs TRBV28 and TRBJ1-1; D gene unclear. The CDR3 length is 11 residues. Germline V gene sequence: CDR1 MDHEN, CDR2 SYDVKM. V shed 6 bases and J shed 7 bases, with 9 bases lying between them. CDR3 DNA sequence: TGTGCCAGCAGAGGAACATTTGAAGCTTTCTTT. Amino acids: CASRGTFEAFF. The whole variable domain, remainder taken from reference TRBV28 and TRBJ1-1, is DVKVTQSSRYLVKRTGEKVFLECVQDMDHENMFWYRQDPGLGLRLIYFSYDVKMKEKGDIPEGYSVSREKKERFSLILESASTNQTSMYLCASRGTFEAFFGQGTRLTVV.

The CDR3 DNA reads as TGTGCCAGCAAAGGCAGACCGCCGCGCCCCCAGCATTTT. It encodes CASKGRPPRPQHF. V usage is TRBV7-8 and J usage is TRBJ1-5; D gene uncertain. Germline assignment: CDR1 SGHVS and CDR2 FQNEAQ. The CDR3 runs to 13 residues. Trimming took 7 bases from V and 10 from J, leaving 17 bases between them. The variable domain in full, completed from reference TRBV7-8 and TRBJ1-5, reads GAGVSQSPRYKVAKRGQDVALRCDPISGHVSLFWYQQALGQGPEFLTYFQNEAQLDKSGLPSDRFFAERPEGSVSTLKIQRTQQEDSAVYLCASKGRPPRPQHFGDGTRLSIL.

The rearrangement joins TRBV7-3 to TRBJ2-3; 11 bases map to TRBD2. The germline gives CDR1 SGHTA, CDR2 FQGTGA. The V segment lost 5 bases and the J segment 4 bases; nucleotides outside the gene matches: 5. This CDR3 is built from 15 residues. CDR3 residues: CASSQTSGSADTQYF. CDR3 in DNA: TGTGCCAGCAGCCAAACTAGCGGGAGCGCAGATACGCAGTATTTT.

The chain is built from TRBV27 and TRBJ2-3; 8 bases align to TRBD2. The CDR3 runs to 16 residues. The J segment lost 5 bases and the V segment lost 3 bases, leaving 10 bases of the junction unmatched. Germline V lookup: CDR1 MNHEY, CDR2 SMNVEV (reference sequence). The CDR3 loop reads CASSLSWAGGGDTQYF. The CDR3 DNA reads TGTGCCAGCAGTTTGAGTTGGGCGGGAGGAGGAGATACGCAGTATTTT.